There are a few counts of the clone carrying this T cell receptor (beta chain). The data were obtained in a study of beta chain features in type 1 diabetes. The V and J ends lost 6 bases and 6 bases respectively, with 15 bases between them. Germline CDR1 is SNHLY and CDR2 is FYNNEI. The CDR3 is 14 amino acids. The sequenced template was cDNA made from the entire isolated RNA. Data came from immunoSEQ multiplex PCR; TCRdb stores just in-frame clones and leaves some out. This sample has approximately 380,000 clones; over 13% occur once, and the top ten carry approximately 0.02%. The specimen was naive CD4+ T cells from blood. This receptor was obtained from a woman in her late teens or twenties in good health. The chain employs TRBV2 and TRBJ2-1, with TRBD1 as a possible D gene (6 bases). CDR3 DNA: TGTGCCAGCAGAACATATGGACAGCCCAATGAGCAGTTCTTC. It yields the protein CASRTYGQPNEQFF.